The 28 T cell receptor beta chains below all came from one sample that was sequenced in a study of OX40 agonist ivuxolimab in advanced cancers. Data came from immunoSEQ multiplex PCR; TCRdb stores just in-frame clones and leaves some out. Among about 58,000 clones, 70% to 85% were seen once, and the ten largest hold more than 1.4%. Sample: CD4+ or CD8+ T cells sorted from blood, taken in a trial of the OX40 agonist ivuxolimab. The receptor set was obtained from an adult with an advanced solid tumor such as melanoma, head and neck, liver or kidney cancer.

This sequence joins TRBV5-6 and TRBJ2-3; the D is unclear. From germline, CDR1 is SGHDT and CDR2 YYEEEE. V was cut by 4 bases and J by 2 bases, with 8 bases left in between. The CDR3 contains 13 residues. CDR3 nucleotide sequence: TGTGCCAGCAGCCGGGCCCTCACAGATACGCAGTATTTT. Translating it yields CASSRALTDTQYF.

This CDR3 is CASSVFRDTEAFF. In DNA, the CDR3 is TGTGCCAGCAGTGTATTTAGAGACACTGAAGCTTTCTTT. This chain links TRBV6-1 with TRBJ1-1, with D unclear. The CDR3 loop spans 13 amino acids. CDR1 MNHNS and CDR2 SASEGT come from the germline V gene. V lost 4 bases, J lost 3 bases, and 9 bases lay in between.

The V gene is TRBV7-2, the J gene TRBJ2-5; D assignment may be TRBD1 or TRBD2 (5 bases each). Gene TRBJ2-7 matches the end of the DNA better, so the J call may be wrong. This CDR3 has 15 amino acids. Germline V CDR1 and CDR2: SGHTA, FQGNSA. For the CDR3, the DNA is TGTGCCAGCAGCTTGAGGTGGGGGAGTGTTTACGAGCAGTACTTC. Amino acids: CASSLRWGSVYEQYF.

V usage is TRBV28 and J usage is TRBJ1-4; a possible D gene is TRBD1 (5 bases). The CDR3 runs to 15 residues. The V gene lost 6 bases and the J gene lost 5 bases, with 16 bases spanning the gap. Germline V lookup: CDR1 MDHEN, CDR2 SYDVKM. The CDR3 is CASSPGHGGNEKLFF. DNA of the CDR3: TGTGCCAGCAGCCCCGGACATGGGGGGAATGAAAAACTGTTTTTT. The full variable domain, its missing parts supplied by reference TRBV28 and TRBJ1-4, is DVKVTQSSRYLVKRTGEKVFLECVQDMDHENMFWYRQDPGLGLRLIYFSYDVKMKEKGDIPEGYSVSREKKERFSLILESASTNQTSMYLCASSPGHGGNEKLFFGSGTQLSVL.

The genes are TRBV7-9 and TRBJ2-3; D gene unclear. Trimming shortened V by 0 bases and J by 8 bases, and 9 bases separated the two germline ends. This CDR3 is built from 13 residues. The V gene's germline CDR1 is SEHNR and CDR2 FQNEAQ (reference sequence). The CDR3 region has the DNA TGTGCCAGCAGCTTAGCGGTAGCTGGTACGCAGTATTTT. It is translated as CASSLAVAGTQYF.

V usage is TRBV6-5 and J usage is TRBJ2-7, with TRBD2 matching over 11 bases. Germline assignment: CDR1 MNHEY and CDR2 SVGAGI. The CDR3 totals 15 residues. Unmatched junction bases numbered 3, after V lost 3 bases and J lost 2 bases. CDR3 sequence: CASSYSGGDTYEQYF. The CDR3, as DNA: TGTGCCAGCAGTTATAGCGGGGGGGATACCTACGAGCAGTACTTC.

The genes are TRBV29-1 and TRBJ2-7; D might be TRBD1 (6 bases). The CDR3 extends over 12 amino acids. Germline V gene sequence: CDR1 SQVTM, CDR2 ANQGSEA. The germline V and J ends were trimmed by 6 bases and 2 bases, with 11 bases remaining between them. The CDR3: CSVGDTTYEQYF. In DNA form, the CDR3 reads TGCAGCGTGGGGGACACTACCTACGAGCAGTACTTC.

This clone has only a few counts. This chain joins TRBV5-5 and TRBJ1-4, with 9 nucleotides matching TRBD1. The CDR3 is made up of 17 amino acids. V dropped 3 bases and J dropped 8; count of bases not matched to a gene: 14. Germline CDR1 and CDR2: SGHKS and YYEKEE (reference sequence). The CDR3 reads CASSWVMLGQGREKLFF. The CDR3 DNA sequence: TGTGCCAGCAGCTGGGTGATGCTAGGACAGGGGAGAGAAAAACTGTTTTTT. Full variable domain (rest looked up from reference TRBV5-5 and TRBJ1-4): DAGVTQSPTHLIKTRGQQVTLRCSPISGHKSVSWYQQVLGQGPQFIFQYYEKEERGRGNFPDRFSARQFPNYSSELNVNALLLGDSALYLCASSWVMLGQGREKLFFGSGTQLSVL.

Turning to this clone: Other nucleotide sequences from this sample produce the same CDR3. The V and J genes are TRBV4-1 and TRBJ1-1; 12 positions agree with TRBD1. The V gene end was trimmed by 3 bases and the J gene end by 1 base; junction bases not matched to a gene: 0. The germline V gene encodes CDR1 MGHRA and CDR2 YSYEKL. The CDR3 spans 15 residues. In nucleotides, the CDR3 is TGCGCCAGCAGCCAGGGACAGGGGGCGAACACTGAAGCTTTCTTT. This translates into CASSQGQGANTEAFF.

This clone has only a few counts. The gene calls are TRBV7-2 and TRBJ2-7; TRBD2 agrees at 9 bases. The CDR3 length is 13 residues. Per the germline V gene, CDR1 is SGHTA and CDR2 is FQGNSA. J lost 9 bases, V lost 2 bases, and 5 bases had no gene match. The CDR3 DNA reads as TGTGCCAGCAGCTTATCCCCTAGCGGGGTGCAGTACTTC. Translation: CASSLSPSGVQYF.

The chain links TRBV9 to TRBJ1-1; D perhaps matches TRBD1 (5 bases). The CDR3 runs to 14 residues. CDR1 is SGDLS, CDR2 YYNGEE, per germline. With 4 bases removed from V and 1 base from J, the gap between germline ends came to 11 bases. CDR3 in DNA: TGTGCCAGCAGCTTTACCGGGACGAACACTGAAGCTTTCTTT. Its protein is CASSFTGTNTEAFF.

DNA of the CDR3: TGTGCCAGCAGTTACGAGGGCAGGGAGGATCAGCCCCAGCATTTT. Amino acids: CASSYEGREDQPQHF. The rearrangement uses TRBV6-6 and TRBJ1-5, with a possible D match to TRBD1 (5 bases). Looked up from germline, CDR1 is MNHNY and CDR2 is SVGAGI (reference sequence). The CDR3 has 15 amino acids. V lost 2 bases, J lost 5 bases, and 13 bases lay in between.

V is TRBV2 and J is TRBJ2-3, with D unresolved. Germline V gives CDR1 SNHLY, CDR2 FYNNEI. This CDR3 comprises 13 residues. V was clipped by 7 bases and J by 2 bases, with 10 bases between them. CDR3 protein: CASNPFYTDTQYF. CDR3 nucleotide sequence: TGTGCCAGCAATCCCTTCTACACAGATACGCAGTATTTT.

The rearrangement joins TRBV7-2 to TRBJ2-5; D possibly corresponds to TRBD2 (5 bases). Germline CDR1 is SGHTA and CDR2 is FQGNSA. V dropped 1 base and J dropped 5 bases, with 11 bases sitting between them. CDR3 size: 14 residues. The CDR3 reads CASSLGRGLETQYF. In nucleotides, the CDR3 is TGTGCCAGCAGCTTAGGTCGAGGGCTTGAGACCCAGTACTTC.

This chain joins TRBV27 and TRBJ1-1; D is undetermined. Between the trimmed V and J ends, which lost 5 bases and 1 base, there was a span of 11 bases. CDR1 is MNHEY and CDR2 is SMNVEV in the germline V gene (reference sequence). The CDR3 covers 14 residues. CDR3 sequence (DNA): TGTGCCAGCAGTACGAGGACGGGGAACACTGAAGCTTTCTTT. Translation: CASSTRTGNTEAFF.

V is TRBV5-1 and J is TRBJ2-4; no clear D gene. V lost 0 bases and J 3 bases, leaving 10 bases between the germline ends. The CDR3 sequence is 15 residues long. Germline values: CDR1 SGHRS, CDR2 YFSETQ. The CDR3 DNA follows: TGCGCCAGCAGCTTGGAGTTGGGGTACAAAAACATTCAGTACTTC. It encodes CASSLELGYKNIQYF.

The chain employs TRBV9 and TRBJ2-7; TRBD1 aligns across 8 bases. The J segment lost 3 bases and the V segment lost 3 bases, leaving 8 bases of the junction unmatched. Germline V gene data show CDR1 as SGDLS and CDR2 as YYNGEE. The CDR3 has 15 residues. CDR3 nucleotides: TGTGCCAGCAGCGCCGGACAGGGAAGGGGCTACGAGCAGTACTTC. This gives the protein CASSAGQGRGYEQYF.

The rearrangement links TRBV18 to TRBJ2-1, with 8 bases lining up with TRBD1. With 4 bases clipped from V and 0 bases from J, the junction kept 8 bases outside the gene matches. Germline V gene lookup returns CDR1 KGHSH and CDR2 LQKENI. CDR3 size: 17 residues. The CDR3 sequence is CASSRLGQGSSYNEQFF. The CDR3 nucleotides read TGTGCCAGCTCACGATTAGGACAGGGAAGCTCCTACAATGAGCAGTTCTTC.

The genes are TRBV20-1 and TRBJ2-7; TRBD1 or TRBD2 may be the D gene (5 bases each). V lost 3 bases and J 12 bases, leaving 9 bases between the germline ends. Germline V gene sequence: CDR1 DFQATT, CDR2 SNEGSKA (reference sequence). The CDR3 covers 9 residues. The CDR3 sequence is CSARGERYF. Written as DNA, the CDR3 is TGCAGTGCTAGGGGGGAGAGGTACTTC.

This clone has just a few counts. This rearrangement joins TRBV2 to TRBJ1-2; weak D call: TRBD1 (6 bases). Germline-derived CDR1 and CDR2 are SNHLY and FYNNEI. The CDR3 has 15 amino acids. V gave up 4 bases and J gave up 6 bases, with 18 bases separating them. As DNA, the CDR3 is TGTGCCAGCAGTGCCCGAGGGGGAAGGTTGGATGGCTACACCTTC. The encoded protein is CASSARGGRLDGYTF.

The rearrangement joins TRBV10-1 to TRBJ1-1, with 9 nucleotides matching TRBD1. The CDR3 is 14 residues long. V shed 5 bases and J 3 bases; nucleotides not matched to a gene: 4. Germline CDR1 WNHNN, CDR2 SYGVQD (reference sequence). Here the CDR3 reads CASSPGQGHTEAFF. Written as DNA, the CDR3 is TGCGCCAGCAGTCCGGGACAGGGACACACTGAAGCTTTCTTT.

The chain combines TRBV6-4 with TRBJ2-7; D perhaps matches TRBD2 (5 bases). This CDR3 has 13 amino acids. V was trimmed by 4 bases and J by 2 bases, leaving 9 bases between them. Germline CDR1 and CDR2: MRHNA and SNTAGT. DNA for the CDR3: TGTGCCAGCAGTGGTTACGGGACCTACGAGCAGTACTTC. Translation gives CASSGYGTYEQYF.

The chain is built from TRBV10-3 and TRBJ1-5; the D gene is possibly TRBD1 (6 bases). V lost 5 bases to trimming and J lost 2 bases, with 10 bases between them. CDR1 ENHRY and CDR2 SYGVKD come from the germline V gene. The CDR3 has 14 amino acids. As DNA, the CDR3 is TGTGCCATCAGTACAGGGCAGGGCAATCAGCCCCAGCATTTT. This sequence encodes CAISTGQGNQPQHF.

The chain combines TRBV5-1 with TRBJ2-1; unclear D gene. CDR3 size: 15 residues. CDR1 SGHRS and CDR2 YFSETQ come from the germline V gene. Between the trimmed V and J ends, which lost 4 bases and 2 bases, there was a span of 13 bases. CDR3 sequence (DNA): TGCGCCAGCAGCCCACGAGATGGCGCCTACAATGAGCAGTTCTTC. Its protein product is CASSPRDGAYNEQFF.

V and J are TRBV2 and TRBJ2-3; D is perhaps TRBD2 (5 bases). V shed 5 bases and J shed 2 bases, with 8 bases lying between them. The CDR3 loop spans 13 amino acids. CDR1 SNHLY and CDR2 FYNNEI come from the germline V gene. The CDR3 sequence: CASSFDYTDTQYF. As DNA, the CDR3 is TGTGCCAGCAGTTTCGACTACACAGATACGCAGTATTTT. Full variable domain (outside the CDR3, taken from reference TRBV2 and TRBJ2-3): EPEVTQTPSHQVTQMGQEVILRCVPISNHLYFYWYRQILGQKVEFLVSFYNNEISEKSEIFDDQFSVERPDGSNFTLKIRSTKLEDSAMYFCASSFDYTDTQYFGPGTRLTVL.

The chain couples TRBV5-1 to TRBJ1-2; D might be TRBD1 (5 bases). Trimming shortened V by 0 bases and J by 4 bases, and 19 bases separated the two germline ends. Germline V gene data show CDR1 as SGHRS and CDR2 as YFSETQ. The CDR3 is 17 residues long. As DNA, the CDR3 is TGCGCCAGCAGCTTGGTGTCGTTCGGGCGGCAGGGCTATGGCTACACCTTC. Its translation is CASSLVSFGRQGYGYTF. The entire variable domain, with the rest obtained from reference TRBV5-1 and TRBJ1-2, is as follows: KAGVTQTPRYLIKTRGQQVTLSCSPISGHRSVSWYQQTPGQGLQFLFEYFSETQRNKGNFPGRFSGRQFSNSRSEMNVSTLELGDSALYLCASSLVSFGRQGYGYTFGSGTRLTVV.

V gene TRBV9 combines with J gene TRBJ2-7; D remains ambiguous. The length of the CDR3 is 16 residues. Germline-derived CDR1 and CDR2 are SGDLS and YYNGEE. The V gene lost 0 bases and the J gene lost 2 bases, with 15 bases spanning the gap. CDR3 amino acids: CASSVGPRSPAYEQYF. The CDR3 nucleotides are TGTGCCAGCAGCGTAGGTCCCCGGTCTCCGGCCTACGAGCAGTACTTC.

This chain joins TRBV14 and TRBJ1-2, with D possibly being TRBD1 (5 bases). The V and J ends lost 0 bases and 5 bases respectively, with 13 bases between them. This CDR3 is 15 amino acids long. The germline V gene encodes CDR1 SGHDN and CDR2 FVKESK. This chain's CDR3 is CASSQDRRGVYGYTF. CDR3 in DNA: TGTGCCAGCAGCCAAGATAGGAGAGGGGTGTATGGCTACACCTTC.